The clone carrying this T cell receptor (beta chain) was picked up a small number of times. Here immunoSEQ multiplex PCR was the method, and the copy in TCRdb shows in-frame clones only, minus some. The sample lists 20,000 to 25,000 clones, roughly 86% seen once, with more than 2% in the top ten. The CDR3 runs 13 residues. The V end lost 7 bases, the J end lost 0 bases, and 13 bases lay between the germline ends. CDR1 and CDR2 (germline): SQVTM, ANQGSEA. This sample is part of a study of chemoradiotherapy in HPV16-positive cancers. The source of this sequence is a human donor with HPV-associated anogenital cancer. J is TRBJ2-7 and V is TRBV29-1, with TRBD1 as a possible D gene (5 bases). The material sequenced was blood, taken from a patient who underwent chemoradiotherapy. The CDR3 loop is CSAASTDSYEQYF. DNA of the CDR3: TGCAGCGCTGCCTCGACAGACTCCTACGAGCAGTACTTC.